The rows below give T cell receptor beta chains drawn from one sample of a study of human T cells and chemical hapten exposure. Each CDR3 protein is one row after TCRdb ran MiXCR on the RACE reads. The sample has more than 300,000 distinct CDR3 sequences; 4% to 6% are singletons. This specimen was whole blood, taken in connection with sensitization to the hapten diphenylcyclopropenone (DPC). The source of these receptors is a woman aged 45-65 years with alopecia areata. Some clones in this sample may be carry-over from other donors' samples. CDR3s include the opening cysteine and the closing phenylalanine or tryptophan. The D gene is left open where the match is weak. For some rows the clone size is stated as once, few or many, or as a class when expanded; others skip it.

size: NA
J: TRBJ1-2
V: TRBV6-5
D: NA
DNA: TGTGCCAGCAGTTACTCGCCGTCGGGGGGCAATGGCTACACCTTC
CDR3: CASSYSPSGGNGYTF

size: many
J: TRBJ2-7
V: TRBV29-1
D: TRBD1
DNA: TGCAGCGTCGATGGCGGACAGGACTACGAGCAGTACTTC
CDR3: CSVDGGQDYEQYF

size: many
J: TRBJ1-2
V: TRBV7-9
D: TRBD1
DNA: TGTGCCATCCCGTACCCCCAGGGGGGCTATGGCTACACCTTC
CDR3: CAIPYPQGGYGYTF

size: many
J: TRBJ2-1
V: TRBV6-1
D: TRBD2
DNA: TGTGCCAGTAGACCGGGGGGGAGGGAGCAGTTCTTC
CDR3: CASRPGGREQFF

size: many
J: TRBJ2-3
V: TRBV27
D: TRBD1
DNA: TGTGCCAGCAGTTATGACAGGGTAACAGATACGCAGTATTTT
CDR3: CASSYDRVTDTQYF

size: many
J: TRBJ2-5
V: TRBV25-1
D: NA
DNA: TGTGCCAGCAGACTAGGCGGGGCCGCCGAGGAGACCCAGTACTTC
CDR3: CASRLGGAAEETQYF

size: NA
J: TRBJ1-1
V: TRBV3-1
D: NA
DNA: TGTGCCAGCAGCCCCTCGGACGGACAAGCTTTCTTT
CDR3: CASSPSDGQAFF

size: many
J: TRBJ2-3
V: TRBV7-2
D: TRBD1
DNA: TGTGCCAGCAGCTTAGACGGACAGGCCACAGATACGCAGTATTTT
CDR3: CASSLDGQATDTQYF

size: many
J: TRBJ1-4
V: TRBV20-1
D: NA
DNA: TGCAGTGCTAGGCCAGTTGTAGAAGAAAAACTGTTTTTT
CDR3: CSARPVVEEKLFF

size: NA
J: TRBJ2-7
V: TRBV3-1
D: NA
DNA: TGTGCCAGCAGCCAAGATCAGCGGGAGCAGTACTTC
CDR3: CASSQDQREQYF

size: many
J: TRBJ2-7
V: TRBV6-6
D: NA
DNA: TGTGCCAGCAGTGCCCTCCTCGAGCAGTACTTC
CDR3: CASSALLEQYF

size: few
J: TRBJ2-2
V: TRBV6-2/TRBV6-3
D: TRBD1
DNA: TGTGCCAGCAGACAACCAGGGGGCGCGAGCACCGGGGAGCTGTTTTTT
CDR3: CASRQPGGASTGELFF

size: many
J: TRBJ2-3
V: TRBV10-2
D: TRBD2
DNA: TGCGCCAGCATGAAGACGGGAGGCCCAGATACGCAGTATTTT
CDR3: CASMKTGGPDTQYF

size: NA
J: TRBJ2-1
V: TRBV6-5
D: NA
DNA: TGTGCCAGCAGTTACGGGCAAACCAACAATGAGCAGTTCTTC
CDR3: CASSYGQTNNEQFF

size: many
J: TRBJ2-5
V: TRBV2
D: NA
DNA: TGTGCCAGCAAGTCCAGCCAAGAGACCCAGTACTTC
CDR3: CASKSSQETQYF

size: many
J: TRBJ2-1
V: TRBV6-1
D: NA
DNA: TGTGCCAGCAGTGCCCTCTGGGGGGCATCCTACAATGAGCAGTTCTTC
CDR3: CASSALWGASYNEQFF

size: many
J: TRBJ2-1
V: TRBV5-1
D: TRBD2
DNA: TGCGCCAGCAGTTCTAGCGGGGGGGCCTCATTCTTC
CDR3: CASSSSGGASFF

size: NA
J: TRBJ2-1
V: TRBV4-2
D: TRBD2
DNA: TGTGCCAGCAGCCAACCACTAGCGGGAGGGTACAATGAGCAGTTCTTC
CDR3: CASSQPLAGGYNEQFF

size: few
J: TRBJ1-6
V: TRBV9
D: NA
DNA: TGTGCCAGCAGCGTGGAGCCCCGCCGGTCCTATAATTCACCCCTCCACTTT
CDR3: CASSVEPRRSYNSPLHF

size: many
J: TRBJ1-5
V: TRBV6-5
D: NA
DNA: TGTGCCAGCAGCCGACCCGGAGGCAATCAGCCCCAGCATTTT
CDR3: CASSRPGGNQPQHF